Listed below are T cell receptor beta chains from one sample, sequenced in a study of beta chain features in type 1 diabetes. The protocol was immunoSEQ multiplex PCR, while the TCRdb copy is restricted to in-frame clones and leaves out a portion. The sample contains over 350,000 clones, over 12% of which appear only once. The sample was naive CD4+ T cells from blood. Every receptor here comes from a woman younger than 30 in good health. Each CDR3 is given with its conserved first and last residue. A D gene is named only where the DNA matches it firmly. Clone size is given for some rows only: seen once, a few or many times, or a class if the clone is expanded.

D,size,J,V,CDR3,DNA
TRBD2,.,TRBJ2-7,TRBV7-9,CASSSEGLAGGRDEQYF,TGTGCCAGCAGCTCCGAGGGACTAGCGGGAGGGAGGGACGAGCAGTACTTC
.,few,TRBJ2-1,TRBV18,CASSPRGANNEQFF,TGTGCCAGCTCACCACGCGGGGCTAACAATGAGCAGTTCTTC
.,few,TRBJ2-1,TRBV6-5,CASSYSPQRNEQFF,TGTGCCAGCAGTTACTCCCCCCAACGGAATGAGCAGTTCTTC
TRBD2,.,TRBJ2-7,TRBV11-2,CASSSLAGAREQYF,TGTGCCAGCAGCTCTTTAGCGGGAGCTCGCGAGCAGTACTTC
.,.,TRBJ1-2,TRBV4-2,CASSQGDSYGYTF,TGTGCCAGCAGCCAAGGGGACTCCTATGGCTACACCTTC
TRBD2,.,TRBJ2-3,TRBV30,CAWGGTSNPTDTQYF,TGTGCCTGGGGGGGGACTAGTAACCCCACAGATACGCAGTATTTT
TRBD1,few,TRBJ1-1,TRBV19,CASSPNPYGTVNTEAFF,TGTGCCAGTAGTCCCAACCCCTATGGGACAGTGAACACTGAAGCTTTCTTT
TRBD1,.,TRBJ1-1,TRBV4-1,CASSGAGLNRGTEAFF,TGCGCCAGCAGCGGGGCGGGACTGAACAGGGGGACTGAAGCTTTCTTT
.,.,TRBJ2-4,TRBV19,CASSKGEPKNIQYF,TGTGCCAGTAGTAAGGGGGAACCCAAAAACATTCAGTACTTC
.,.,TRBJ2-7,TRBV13,CASSLVPGYEQYF,TGTGCCAGCAGCTTAGTCCCGGGGTACGAGCAGTACTTC
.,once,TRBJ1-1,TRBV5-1,CASSLGDLNTEAFF,TGCGCCAGCAGCCTCGGGGACTTGAACACTGAAGCTTTCTTT
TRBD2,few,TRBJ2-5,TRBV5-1,CASSYSGTSGLQETQYF,TGCGCCAGCAGCTACTCCGGGACTAGCGGACTCCAAGAGACCCAGTACTTC
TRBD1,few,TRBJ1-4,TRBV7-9,CASSLRQGGEKLFF,TGTGCCAGCAGCTTAAGACAGGGAGGCGAAAAACTGTTTTTT
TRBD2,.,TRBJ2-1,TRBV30,CAWGPGLAGAGEQFF,TGTGCCTGGGGGCCGGGACTAGCGGGAGCGGGGGAGCAGTTCTTC
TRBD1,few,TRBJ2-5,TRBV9,CASSVGDRGQETQYF,TGTGCCAGCAGCGTAGGGGACAGGGGCCAAGAGACCCAGTACTTC
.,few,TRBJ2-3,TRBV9,CASSVEIGGRHTQYF,TGTGCCAGCAGCGTAGAAATAGGAGGACGTCATACGCAGTATTTT
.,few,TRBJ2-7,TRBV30,CAPHVGGDSYEQYF,TGTGCCCCGCATGTCGGGGGTGATTCCTACGAGCAGTACTTC
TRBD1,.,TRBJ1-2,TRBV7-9,CASSPGQGEANYGYTF,TGTGCCAGCAGCCCAGGACAGGGCGAAGCTAACTATGGCTACACCTTC
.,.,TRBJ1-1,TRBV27,CASTLRGPNTEAFF,TGTGCCAGCACCCTGCGGGGCCCCAACACTGAAGCTTTCTTT
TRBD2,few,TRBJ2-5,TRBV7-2,CASSLVRLAGGKRTQYF,TGTGCCAGCAGCTTAGTCCGACTAGCGGGGGGCAAACGGACCCAGTACTTC
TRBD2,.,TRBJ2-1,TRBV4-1,CASSQEASGTYNEQFF,TGCGCCAGCAGCCAAGAAGCTAGCGGAACCTACAATGAGCAGTTCTTC
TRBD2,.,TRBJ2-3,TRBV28,CASSPFGLAGRTDTQYF,TGTGCCAGCAGTCCCTTCGGACTAGCGGGGCGGACAGATACGCAGTATTTT
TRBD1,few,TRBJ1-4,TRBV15,CATSRWTGGNEKLFF,TGTGCCACCAGCCGGTGGACAGGCGGCAATGAAAAACTGTTTTTT
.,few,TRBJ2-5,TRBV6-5,CASSYSRVRETQYF,TGTGCCAGCAGTTACTCGAGGGTACGGGAGACCCAGTACTTC
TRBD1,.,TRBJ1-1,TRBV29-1,CSVDRVGTEAFF,TGCAGCGTGGACAGGGTGGGAACTGAAGCTTTCTTT
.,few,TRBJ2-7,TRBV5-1,CASTYLDQGGEQYF,TGCGCCAGCACCTATCTAGACCAGGGGGGCGAGCAGTACTTC
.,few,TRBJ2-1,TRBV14,CASSQDGAFQQFF,TGTGCCAGCAGCCAAGATGGGGCGTTTCAGCAGTTCTTC
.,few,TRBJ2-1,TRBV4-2,CASSQGPPGVSSYNEQFF,TGTGCCAGCAGCCAAGGCCCCCCGGGGGTGAGCTCCTACAATGAGCAGTTCTTC
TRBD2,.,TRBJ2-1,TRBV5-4,CASSLGLAGVNEQFF,TGTGCCAGCAGCTTGGGACTAGCGGGAGTCAATGAGCAGTTCTTC
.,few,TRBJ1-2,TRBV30,CAWSYSYGYTF,TGTGCCTGGAGCTACAGCTATGGCTACACCTTC
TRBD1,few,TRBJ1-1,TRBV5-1,CASSLGTGGTEAFF,TGCGCCAGCAGCTTGGGGACAGGAGGAACTGAAGCTTTCTTT
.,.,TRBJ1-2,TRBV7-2,CASSLAEGDYGYTF,TGTGCCAGCAGCTTAGCCGAGGGGGACTATGGCTACACCTTC
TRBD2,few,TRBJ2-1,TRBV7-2,CASRAILGEGHNEQFF,TGTGCCAGCAGGGCGATACTAGGGGAGGGCCACAATGAGCAGTTCTTC
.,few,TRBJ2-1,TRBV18,CASSPPGPYNEQFF,TGTGCCAGCTCACCACCGGGGCCGTACAATGAGCAGTTCTTC
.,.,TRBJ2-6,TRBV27,CASSPWRGSGANVLTF,TGTGCCAGCAGTCCCTGGAGAGGCTCTGGGGCCAACGTCCTGACTTTC
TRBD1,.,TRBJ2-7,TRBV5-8,CASSSGQELLYEQYF,TGTGCCAGCAGCTCTGGACAGGAACTACTCTACGAGCAGTACTTC
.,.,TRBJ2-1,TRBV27,CASSFSSTYNEQFF,TGTGCCAGCAGTTTCTCTAGCACCTACAATGAGCAGTTCTTC
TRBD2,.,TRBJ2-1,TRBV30,CAWKGRRESWNEQFF,TGTGCCTGGAAGGGTCGGCGGGAGAGTTGGAATGAGCAGTTCTTC
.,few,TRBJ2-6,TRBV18,CASSQGQGGALGANVLTF,TGTGCCAGCTCACAAGGTCAGGGTGGCGCTCTGGGGGCCAACGTCCTGACTTTC
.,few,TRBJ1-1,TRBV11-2,CASSSQGSNTEAFF,TGTGCCAGCAGCTCGCAGGGCTCGAACACTGAAGCTTTCTTT